This is a list of T cell receptor beta chains from one sample in a study of vaccination and CD4 T cells after COVID-19. Their antigens remain unidentified. From the PCR reads, TCRdb called clonotypes with MiXCR, one entry per CDR3 protein. This table has about 17,000 distinct CDR3 sequences, about 42% appearing once. The specimen comprised CD4+ T cells from blood, cultured in vitro, sampled before SARS-CoV-2 vaccination. Source of these receptors: a human donor who received a COVID-19 vaccine. Each CDR3 is given with its conserved first and last residue. D genes are given only for firm matches. Rows may omit the clone size; those that give it use once, few, many or a size class.

>-|TRBV5-1|TRBJ2-5|few
CASSLAGMEETQYF
TGCGCCAGCAGCTTGGCAGGGATGGAAGAGACCCAGTACTTC
>-|TRBV7-9|TRBJ2-7|few
CASSQGESRYEQYF
TGTGCCAGCAGCCAAGGGGAGAGTCGCTACGAGCAGTACTTC
>-|TRBV27|TRBJ1-6|-
CASSPSWDSPLHF
TGTGCCAGCAGTCCGTCCTGGGATTCACCCCTCCACTTT
>-|TRBV25-1|TRBJ2-3|-
CASSVPEADTQYF
TGTGCCAGCAGCGTACCCGAGGCAGATACGCAGTATTTT
>-|TRBV18|TRBJ1-6|few
CASHTRAPASSYNSPLHF
TGTGCCAGCCACACCCGGGCCCCAGCCAGCTCCTATAATTCACCCCTCCACTTT
>TRBD2|TRBV29-1|TRBJ2-7|few
CSVISGGVSYEQYF
TGCAGCGTTATTAGCGGGGGGGTTTCCTACGAGCAGTACTTC
>-|TRBV7-2|TRBJ1-2|-
CASSLVGVWGYTF
TGTGCCAGCAGCTTAGTGGGGGTTTGGGGCTACACCTTC
>TRBD2|TRBV27|TRBJ2-7|-
CASRPSGGTREQYF
TGTGCCAGCAGGCCTAGCGGGGGAACACGGGAGCAGTACTTC
>-|TRBV2|TRBJ1-5|few
CASSEGMQPQHF
TGTGCCAGCAGTGAGGGAATGCAGCCCCAGCATTTT
>TRBD1|TRBV5-3|TRBJ1-2|few
CARSYKAGGTNYGYTF
TGTGCCAGAAGCTACAAAGCAGGGGGGACTAACTATGGCTACACCTTC
>-|TRBV5-4|TRBJ1-1|few
CASSLGTENTEAFF
TGTGCCAGCAGCTTAGGGACGGAGAACACTGAAGCTTTCTTT
>TRBD1|TRBV7-9|TRBJ2-1|few
CASSTKQGANEQFF
TGTGCCAGCAGCACAAAACAGGGGGCCAATGAGCAGTTCTTC
>TRBD1|TRBV20-1|TRBJ2-7|-
CSASLQGVSNEQYF
TGCAGTGCTAGTCTGCAGGGGGTATCCAACGAGCAGTACTTC
>TRBD1|TRBV11-2|TRBJ1-1|-
CASSLFAIRDREDTEAFF
TGTGCCAGCAGCTTATTCGCAATCCGGGACAGGGAAGACACTGAAGCTTTCTTT
>-|TRBV5-4|TRBJ2-3|-
CASSLRQGINTQYF
TGTGCCAGCAGCTTGAGGCAGGGGATAAATACGCAGTATTTT
>TRBD1|TRBV27|TRBJ1-1|few
CASSFRTGGGNTEAFF
TGTGCCAGCAGTTTCCGGACAGGGGGCGGTAACACTGAAGCTTTCTTT
>-|TRBV7-7|TRBJ1-1|few
CASSPGLGTEAFF
TGTGCCAGCAGCCCCGGACTGGGTACTGAAGCTTTCTTT
>-|TRBV12-3/TRBV12-4|TRBJ1-2|-
CASSSGRTYGYTF
TGTGCCAGCAGTTCGGGACGGACCTATGGCTACACCTTC
>-|TRBV6-1|TRBJ2-1|-
CASSEMDEQFF
TGTGCCAGCAGTGAAATGGATGAGCAGTTCTTC
>TRBD2|TRBV2|TRBJ2-1|-
CASSERPAGGFTSSYNEQFF
TGTGCCAGCAGTGAAAGGCCAGCGGGGGGGTTTACGAGCTCCTACAATGAGCAGTTCTTC
>TRBD1|TRBV24-1|TRBJ2-5|-
CATSDRGSQETQYF
TGTGCCACCAGTGACAGGGGGTCCCAAGAGACCCAGTACTTC
>TRBD1|TRBV27|TRBJ2-5|-
CASSSGGEGEETQYF
TGTGCCAGCAGTTCAGGGGGCGAAGGGGAAGAGACCCAGTACTTC
>-|TRBV11-2|TRBJ2-5|-
CASSLLGGGQETQYF
TGTGCCAGCAGCCTCCTTGGGGGGGGCCAGGAGACCCAGTACTTC
>-|TRBV21-1|TRBJ2-7|few
CASSSRPPYGDEQYF
TGTGCCAGCAGCTCGAGGCCACCATATGGCGACGAGCAGTACTTC